This T cell receptor beta chain derives from a study of T cells in Graves' hyperthyroidism and ophthalmopathy. Of note for this clonotype: Its antigen is still unknown.

Between the trimmed V and J ends, which lost 2 bases and 9 bases, there was a span of 11 bases. This CDR3 has 12 residues. CDR1 SEHNR and CDR2 FQNEAQ come from the germline V gene (reference sequence). Whole-study findings and limits: Before onset, by a median of approximately 6.2 months, the model predicted ophthalmopathy.

The TCR beta CDR3 regions underwent amplification using RNA transcripts as the source. HTBI primers were employed in a first-round RT-PCR of the TCR CDR3. TCRdb re-analysed the multiplex PCR reads in MiXCR, keeping a single row per CDR3 protein. Of about 280,000 distinct CDR3 sequences listed, under 30% are singletons. The sample consisted of blood. The gene calls are TRBV7-9 and TRBJ2-7; D not certain. This sequence was found in a man aged 35-49 years with Graves' hyperthyroidism that later progressed to Graves' ophthalmopathy. The CDR3 loop is CASSLSPERQYF. CDR3 bases: TGTGCCAGCAGCTTAAGTCCTGAGAGGCAGTACTTC.